Each of the 28 T cell receptor beta chains below was sequenced from the same sample in a study of T cell responses to AZD1222 COVID-19 vaccine. Clones were sequenced by immunoSEQ multiplex PCR, and TCRdb holds only the in-frame ones, with some missing. Found here are roughly 100,000 clones, roughly 82% of them singletons; the top ten hold 4% to 6%. The sample in question was peripheral blood, obtained on day 0 of AZD1222 vaccination. The receptors originated from an adult in good health.

V and J are TRBV19 and TRBJ2-7, with 7 bases identical to TRBD1. Germline loops: CDR1 LNHDA, CDR2 SQIVND (reference sequence). The CDR3 loop spans 14 amino acids. J gave up 0 bases and V 10 bases, and 9 bases lay outside the gene matches. The chain's CDR3 is CATTGTASSYEQYF. DNA for the CDR3: TGTGCCACTACAGGGACAGCAAGCTCCTACGAGCAGTACTTC.

The CDR3 coding sequence is TGTGCCAGCACCAACTCTAATAGAGAACCCCCCTACGAGCAGTACTTC. Its translation: CASTNSNREPPYEQYF. This chain joins TRBV2 and TRBJ2-7; no clear D. Between the trimmed V and J ends, which lost 7 bases and 2 bases, there was a span of 21 bases. The CDR3 is made up of 16 amino acids. The germline CDR1 and CDR2 sequences are SNHLY and FYNNEI.

This chain joins TRBV5-4 and TRBJ2-1, with TRBD1 as a possible D gene (5 bases). Germline lookup yields CDR1 SGHNT and CDR2 YYREEE (reference sequence). V was pared by 9 bases and J by 9 bases, with 19 bases between. This CDR3 comprises 13 residues. The CDR3 here is CATKDRPQGEQFF. The CDR3 nucleotides are TGTGCCACCAAAGACCGCCCTCAGGGTGAGCAGTTCTTC.

The genes are TRBV11-3 and TRBJ2-1; the match to TRBD1 covers 9 bases. CDR3 length: 16 amino acids. The junction had 13 bases not matched to a gene; V was cut back by 5 bases and J by 8 bases. Germline V gene sequence: CDR1 SGHNT, CDR2 YENEEA. In DNA, the CDR3 is TGTGCCAGCAGCACGGGAGCGGGACAGGGTATCGATGAGCAGTTCTTC. Protein: CASSTGAGQGIDEQFF. The variable domain in full, with the rest retrieved from reference TRBV11-3 and TRBJ2-1, is EAGVVQSPRYKIIEKKQPVAFWCNPISGHNTLYWYLQNLGQGPELLIRYENEEAVDDSQLPKDRFSAERLKGVDSTLKIQPAELGDSAVYLCASSTGAGQGIDEQFFGPGTRLTVL.

The CDR3 loop is CASSLDTRETQYF. As DNA, the CDR3 is TGCGCCAGCAGCTTGGATACTCGAGAGACCCAGTACTTC. This chain connects TRBV4-3 to TRBJ2-5; no reliable D call. The CDR3 runs to 13 residues. V lost 5 bases and J 4 bases, leaving 11 bases between the germline ends. The V gene's germline CDR1 is LGHNA and CDR2 YSLEER.

The chain combines TRBV9 with TRBJ2-6; 8 positions agree with TRBD1. Germline assignment: CDR1 SGDLS and CDR2 YYNGEE. V was pared by 3 bases and J by 0 bases, with 17 bases of the junction left unmatched. CDR3 length equals 21 residues. The CDR3 region is CASSARDRPTKTFSGANVLTF. CDR3 DNA: TGTGCCAGCAGCGCCCGGGACAGGCCTACTAAAACGTTCTCTGGGGCCAACGTCCTGACTTTC.

This sequence joins TRBV24-1 and TRBJ1-2, with a tentative D call TRBD1 (5 bases). V shed 3 bases and J shed 6 bases, with 13 bases lying between them. CDR3 size: 14 residues. Germline V CDR1 and CDR2: KGHDR, SFDVKD. CDR3 protein: CATSDKNRRHGYTF. The DNA of the CDR3 is TGTGCCACCAGTGATAAAAACAGGAGGCATGGCTACACCTTC.

V usage is TRBV5-1 and J usage is TRBJ1-1, with 9 bases fitting TRBD1. Germline V gene data show CDR1 as SGHRS and CDR2 as YFSETQ. V was pared by 2 bases and J by 4 bases, with 6 bases of the junction left unmatched. The CDR3 runs 15 residues. The CDR3 DNA is TGCGCCAGCAGCTTCCTCTCGACAGGGGGCACTGAAGCTTTCTTT. It is translated as CASSFLSTGGTEAFF.

This sequence joins TRBV15 and TRBJ2-2; the match to TRBD2 covers 13 bases. This CDR3 comprises 18 residues. V trimming: 1 base; J trimming: 4 bases; junction bases outside the gene matches: 6. Germline CDR1 LNHNV, CDR2 YYDKDF (reference sequence). The DNA for the CDR3 is TGTGCCACCAGCAGAGCAAAACTAGCGGGGGGGCCCACCGGGGAGCTGTTTTTT. The encoded protein is CATSRAKLAGGPTGELFF.

The V call is TRBV6-7, the J call TRBJ1-2; D gene unclear. TRBV6-7 is filed as an ORF, its function uncertain. This CDR3 comprises 13 residues. Deletions cut 9 bases from V and 4 bases from J, with 15 bases between. CDR3 bases: TGTGCCAGTGAGGGAGGCTGCCTCTATGGCTACACCTTC. Amino acid sequence: CASEGGCLYGYTF.

This clone was counted once. J is TRBJ2-1 and V is TRBV2; 10 bases are a match to TRBD1. The CDR3 has 14 amino acids. V dropped 5 bases and J dropped 3; count of bases not matched to a gene: 1. Germline V CDR1 and CDR2: SNHLY, FYNNEI. Here the CDR3 reads CASSRTGGYNEQFF. The CDR3 nucleotides are TGTGCCAGCAGTCGGACAGGGGGCTACAATGAGCAGTTCTTC.

This chain uses TRBV27 with TRBJ1-2, with 8 bases aligning to TRBD1. This CDR3 spans 12 amino acids. Trimming took 6 bases from V and 7 from J; bases not matched to a gene: 4. In germline, CDR1 is MNHEY, CDR2 SMNVEV (reference sequence). As DNA, the CDR3 is TGTGCCAGCAGGACAGGGGCAGTTGGCTACACCTTC. Translation gives CASRTGAVGYTF.

The chain links TRBV27 to TRBJ1-2, with D perhaps TRBD1 (5 bases). Trimming cost V 0 bases and J 13 bases, with 15 bases left between them. Germline CDR1 reads MNHEY; CDR2 reads SMNVEV (reference sequence). The CDR3 length is 13 residues. CDR3 region: CASSLSPGGVSTF. Here the CDR3 DNA reads TGTGCCAGCAGTTTATCCCCAGGAGGGGTTTCCACCTTC.

The chain carries TRBV4-2 and TRBJ2-7; D is unresolved. The ends were cut back, 0 bases at V and 3 bases at J, with 12 bases in the middle. Germline values: CDR1 LGHNA, CDR2 YNFKEQ. The CDR3 is made up of 15 amino acids. The CDR3 nucleotides are TGTGCCAGCAGCCAAGATTGGGCGGTTAACTACGAGCAGTACTTC. Translating gives CASSQDWAVNYEQYF.

This clone was counted a few times. The CDR3 sequence: CASSLDPPGDEQFF. The CDR3 DNA sequence: TGTGCCAGCAGCTTAGACCCCCCGGGCGATGAGCAGTTCTTC. This rearrangement joins TRBV7-2 to TRBJ2-1; D uncertain. V gave up 1 base and J gave up 8 bases, with 12 bases separating them. CDR1 and CDR2 from the germline V gene are SGHTA and FQGNSA. The CDR3 has 14 amino acids.

This rearrangement joins TRBV7-2 to TRBJ1-5, with D unresolved. Trimming removed 2 bases at V and 3 bases at J, with 11 bases between. Looked up from germline, CDR1 is SGHTA and CDR2 is FQGNSA. CDR3 length: 15 amino acids. CDR3 sequence reads: CASSLRTTPNQPQHF. Here the CDR3 DNA reads TGTGCCAGCAGCTTAAGGACTACCCCCAATCAGCCCCAGCATTTT.

The chain has TRBV9 and TRBJ1-2; D unclear. This CDR3 is built from 13 residues. The V gene's germline CDR1 is SGDLS and CDR2 YYNGEE. The V end lost 0 bases, the J end lost 2 bases, and 5 bases lay between the germline ends. CDR3 nucleotides: TGTGCCAGCAGCGTAGATCCCAACTATGGCTACACCTTC. Translation gives CASSVDPNYGYTF.

In nucleotides, the CDR3 is TGTGCCAGCAGCACTCAGCTGACAGATACGCAGTATTTT. This codes for CASSTQLTDTQYF. The chain has TRBV7-2 and TRBJ2-3; D not resolved. CDR1 and CDR2 from the germline V gene are SGHTA and FQGNSA. The CDR3 consists of 13 residues. Trimming stripped 5 bases from V and 3 bases from J, with 9 bases between.

This clone was seen a single time. The chain couples TRBV7-9 to TRBJ2-6; D is unclear. The CDR3 covers 17 residues. The V gene lost 5 bases and the J gene lost 0 bases, with 14 bases spanning the gap. Germline loops: CDR1 SEHNR, CDR2 FQNEAQ (reference sequence). The CDR3 loop reads CASSPNGGHSGANVLTF. DNA for the CDR3: TGTGCCAGCAGCCCTAATGGTGGCCACTCTGGGGCCAACGTCCTGACTTTC.

A single count supports this clone. Mismatch with germline at one junction end may stem from a read error. The chain couples TRBV7-7 to TRBJ2-1; 12 nucleotides match TRBD2. This CDR3 spans 15 amino acids. Germline V gives CDR1 SSHAT, CDR2 FNYEAQ (reference sequence). The CDR3 reads CASSQLAGGSNEQFF. The CDR3 DNA sequence: TGTGCTAGCAGCCAACTAGCGGGGGGCTCCAATGAGCAGTTCTTC.

This rearrangement joins TRBV6-5 to TRBJ2-3, with 8 bases fitting TRBD2. There are 15 residues in the CDR3. CDR1 and CDR2 from the germline V gene are MNHEY and SVGAGI. The V gene end was trimmed by 6 bases and the J gene end by 3 bases; junction bases not matched to a gene: 8. This CDR3 reads CASRFGGAGTDTQYF. The CDR3 nucleotides are TGTGCCAGCAGATTCGGGGGGGCCGGGACAGATACGCAGTATTTT.

The rearrangement uses TRBV4-3 and TRBJ1-2; 8 positions match TRBD1. The germline gives CDR1 LGHNA, CDR2 YSLEER. The CDR3 totals 11 residues. Trimming removed 9 bases from V and 8 bases from J; junction bases left unmatched: 5. The chain's CDR3 is CASQGAGGYTF. The DNA for the CDR3 is TGCGCCAGTCAGGGGGCGGGAGGCTACACCTTC.

The V call is TRBV5-1, the J call TRBJ2-5; 8 nucleotides align to TRBD1. With 5 bases clipped from V and 5 bases from J, the junction kept 8 bases outside the gene matches. The CDR3 is 14 residues long. Germline assignment: CDR1 SGHRS and CDR2 YFSETQ. Written as DNA, the CDR3 is TGCGCCAGCAGTTTTCAGGGGGCGGCGGAGACCCAGTACTTC. It is translated as CASSFQGAAETQYF.

This clone has just one count. This chain uses TRBV14 with TRBJ1-1, with D possibly matching TRBD1 (5 bases). The CDR3 length is 13 residues. Trimming cost V 4 bases and J 10 bases, with 16 bases left between them. CDR1 is SGHDN, CDR2 FVKESK, per germline. The CDR3 region has the DNA TGTGCCAGCAGCCCAGCGGACATCCATGCAGCTTTCTTT. This sequence encodes CASSPADIHAAFF.

The V call is TRBV9, the J call TRBJ1-2; no clear D. This CDR3 comprises 13 residues. Per germline, CDR1 SGDLS and CDR2 YYNGEE. V gave up 0 bases and J gave up 7 bases, with 10 bases separating them. The CDR3 reads CASSVAGSGGYTF. The CDR3 nucleotides are TGTGCCAGCAGCGTAGCCGGGTCAGGTGGCTACACCTTC.

V and J are TRBV10-1 and TRBJ2-7; D perhaps matches TRBD2 (5 bases). Germline V lookup: CDR1 WNHNN, CDR2 SYGVQD (reference sequence). Trimming took off 6 bases at V and 2 bases at J, with 14 bases between the two ends. The CDR3 consists of 14 residues. CDR3 in amino acids: CASSQTGVPYEQYF. In DNA, the CDR3 is TGCGCCAGCAGCCAGACCGGGGTTCCCTACGAGCAGTACTTC.

The genes are TRBV24-1 and TRBJ2-2; D is ambiguous. This CDR3 has 15 amino acids. V was shortened by 10 bases and J by 0 bases, with 14 bases between the two germline ends. Germline V gene sequence: CDR1 KGHDR, CDR2 SFDVKD. CDR3 DNA: TGTGCCACAGCTCCCAGGATTGCGAACACCGGGGAGCTGTTTTTT. This sequence encodes CATAPRIANTGELFF.

The chain is built from TRBV4-3 and TRBJ2-5, with TRBD2 matching over 9 bases. Germline-derived CDR1 and CDR2 are LGHNA and YSLEER. V dropped 0 bases and J dropped 5; count of bases not matched to a gene: 7. The CDR3 runs 16 residues. The CDR3 here is CASSQDLGGGAETQYF. CDR3 nucleotide sequence: TGCGCCAGCAGCCAAGATCTAGGCGGGGGGGCCGAGACCCAGTACTTC.